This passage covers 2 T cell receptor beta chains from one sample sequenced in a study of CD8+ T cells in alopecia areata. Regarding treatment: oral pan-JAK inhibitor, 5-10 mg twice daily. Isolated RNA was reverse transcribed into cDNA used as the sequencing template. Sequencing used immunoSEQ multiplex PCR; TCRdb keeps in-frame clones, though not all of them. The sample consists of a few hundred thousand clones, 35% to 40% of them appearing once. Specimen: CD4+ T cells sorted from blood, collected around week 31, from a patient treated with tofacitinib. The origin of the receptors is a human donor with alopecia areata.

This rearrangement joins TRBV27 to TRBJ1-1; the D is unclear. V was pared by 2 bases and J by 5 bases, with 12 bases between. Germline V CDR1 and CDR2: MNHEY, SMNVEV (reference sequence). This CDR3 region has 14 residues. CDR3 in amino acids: CASSLKPLGTEAFF. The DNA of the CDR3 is TGTGCCAGCAGTTTAAAGCCTCTGGGGACTGAAGCTTTCTTT.

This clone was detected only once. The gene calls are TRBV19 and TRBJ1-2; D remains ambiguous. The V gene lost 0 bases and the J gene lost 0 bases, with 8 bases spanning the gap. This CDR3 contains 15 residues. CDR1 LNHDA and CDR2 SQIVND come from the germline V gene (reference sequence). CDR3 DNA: TGTGCCAGTAGTATAGACAGCACCGCTAACTATGGCTACACCTTC. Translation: CASSIDSTANYGYTF. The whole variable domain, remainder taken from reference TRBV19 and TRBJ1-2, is DGGITQSPKYLFRKEGQNVTLSCEQNLNHDAMYWYRQDPGQGLRLIYYSQIVNDFQKGDIAEGYSVSREKKESFPLTVTSAQKNPTAFYLCASSIDSTANYGYTFGSGTRLTVV.